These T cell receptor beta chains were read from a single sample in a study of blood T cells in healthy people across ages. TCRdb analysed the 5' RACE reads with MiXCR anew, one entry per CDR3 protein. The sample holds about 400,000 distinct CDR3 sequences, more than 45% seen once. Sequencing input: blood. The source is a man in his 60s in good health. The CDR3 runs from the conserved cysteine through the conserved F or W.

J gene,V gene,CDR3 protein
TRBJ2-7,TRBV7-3,CASSAFGTGAYGQYF
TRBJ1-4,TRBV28,CASSTGAGAKLFF
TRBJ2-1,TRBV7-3,CASSSSRVHEQFF
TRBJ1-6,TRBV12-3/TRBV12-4,CASSFGGSNSPLHF
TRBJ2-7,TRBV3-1,CASSPLPAGTGIYEQYF
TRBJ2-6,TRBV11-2,CASSSTWGGGGSSGANVLTF
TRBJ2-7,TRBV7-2,CANSRGTLAGYEQYF
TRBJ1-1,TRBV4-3,CASSQGRDSNTEAFF
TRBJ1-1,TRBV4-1,CASSQVPGRANTEAFF
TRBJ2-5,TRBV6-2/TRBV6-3,CASSSDAGQGETQYF
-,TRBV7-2,CASSSGETVYNEQYF
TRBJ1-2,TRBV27,CASSLSSGNDYTF
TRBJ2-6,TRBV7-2,CASSVRRVAGANVLTF
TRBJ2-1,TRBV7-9,CASRPPGGPSYNEQFF
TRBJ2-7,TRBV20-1,CSAGKNRGYNEQYF
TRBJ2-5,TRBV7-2,CASSDRREGETQYF
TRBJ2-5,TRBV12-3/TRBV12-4,CASSLGGAQYF
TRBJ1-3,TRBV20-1,CSAPIGSGNTIYF
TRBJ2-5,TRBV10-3,CAISEPSGEETQYF
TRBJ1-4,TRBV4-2,CASSTGPGGEKLFF
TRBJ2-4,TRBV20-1,CSASVSPKENIQYF
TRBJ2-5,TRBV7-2,CASSLETQETQYF
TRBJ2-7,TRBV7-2,CASSLGADSSYERYF
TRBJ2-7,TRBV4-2,CASSQPGQGGAYEQYF
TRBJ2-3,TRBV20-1,CSARAGLAGTTDTQYF
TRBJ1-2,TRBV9,CASSVVDSSYGYTF
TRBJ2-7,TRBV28,CASSPGYEQYF
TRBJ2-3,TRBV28,CASSSLTTDTQYF
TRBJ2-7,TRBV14,CASSQVASQIGSGQYF
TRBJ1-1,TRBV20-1,CSARSVNREETEAFF
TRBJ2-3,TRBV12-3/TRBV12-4,CASRPRGVTQYF
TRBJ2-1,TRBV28,CASSPTGTSLHEQFF
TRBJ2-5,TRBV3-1,CASSQQQETQYF
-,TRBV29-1,CSVEPGAETQYF
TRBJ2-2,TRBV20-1,CSARKGVYTGELFF
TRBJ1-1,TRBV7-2,CASRPSGRVTEAFF
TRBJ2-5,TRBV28,CASSLVGTGGGETQYF
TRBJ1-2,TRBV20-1,CSGRDLVTGGGYTF
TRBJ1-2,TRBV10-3,CAISDAGDYGYTF
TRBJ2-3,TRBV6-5,CASRAETDTQYF
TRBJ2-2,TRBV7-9,CASSPRPYTGELFF
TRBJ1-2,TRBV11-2,CASSPQENYGYTF
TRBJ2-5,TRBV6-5,CASSSLGSETQYF
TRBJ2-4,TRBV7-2,CASSMTDIQYF
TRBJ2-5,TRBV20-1,CTVTLGQNQETQYF
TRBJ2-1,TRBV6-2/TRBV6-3,CASSSVGSSYNEQFF
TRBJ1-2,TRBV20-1,CSATHATNYGYTF
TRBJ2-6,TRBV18,CASSPGYSSGANVLTF
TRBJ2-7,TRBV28,CASSLRGVAYGQYF
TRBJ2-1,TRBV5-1,CASSSAGSNNEQFF
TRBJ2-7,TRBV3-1,CASSFTGGSFHEQYF
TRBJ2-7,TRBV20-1,CSAPTVSSYEQYF
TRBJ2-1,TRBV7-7,CASSLDRVTNNEQFF
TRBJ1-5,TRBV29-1,CSVWDRGNQPQHF
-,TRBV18,CASSTGTSGSYEQYF
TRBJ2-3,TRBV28,CASTLGQGMTDTQYF
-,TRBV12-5,CASARGDVGGHEQYF
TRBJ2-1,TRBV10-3,CAISESRGDEQFF